The T cell receptor beta chain described here comes from a study of CD8+ T cells in alopecia areata. Separation by sorting yielded CD4+ and CD8+ T cells from PBMCs. Findings and limits, study-wide: Alphabeta T cells residing in normal skin are also sequenced in scalp samples.

J was trimmed by 3 bases and V by 3 bases; bases with no gene match: 9. The CDR3 covers 17 residues. Germline V gene data show CDR1 as MGHRA and CDR2 as YSYEKL. After isolation, RNA underwent reverse transcription to generate cDNA as the sequencing template. Sequencing was performed with immunoSEQ multiplex PCR; in TCRdb, only in-frame clones are kept and a portion is missing. The table lists roughly 100,000 clones, 45% to 60% of them singletons. This clone showed up just once. What it recognizes is unknown. The material sequenced was CD4+ T cells sorted from blood. The chain employs TRBV4-1 and TRBJ1-5, with 9 bases that match TRBD1. The receptor was derived from a human donor in good health. Here the CDR3 DNA reads TGCGCCAGCAGCCAGACCGGGACAGGGTGGGACAATCAGCCCCAGCATTTT. This encodes CASSQTGTGWDNQPQHF.